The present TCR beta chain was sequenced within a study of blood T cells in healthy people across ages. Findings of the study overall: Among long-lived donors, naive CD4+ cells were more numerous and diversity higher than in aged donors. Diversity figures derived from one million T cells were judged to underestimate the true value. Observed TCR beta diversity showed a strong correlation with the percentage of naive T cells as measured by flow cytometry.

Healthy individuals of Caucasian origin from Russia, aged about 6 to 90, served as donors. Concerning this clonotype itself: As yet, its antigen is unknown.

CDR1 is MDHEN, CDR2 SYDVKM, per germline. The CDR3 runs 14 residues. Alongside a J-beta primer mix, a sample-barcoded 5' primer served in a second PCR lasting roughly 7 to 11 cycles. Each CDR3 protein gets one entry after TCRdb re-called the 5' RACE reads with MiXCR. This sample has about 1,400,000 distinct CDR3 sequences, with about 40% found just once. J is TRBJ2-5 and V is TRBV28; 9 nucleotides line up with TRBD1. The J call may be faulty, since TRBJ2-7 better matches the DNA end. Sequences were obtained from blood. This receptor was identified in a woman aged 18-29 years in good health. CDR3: CASRIPGQGYEQYF. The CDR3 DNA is TGTGCCAGCAGGATCCCGGGACAGGGCTACGAGCAGTACTTC.